This T cell receptor beta chain was identified during a study of tumor-infiltrating lymphocytes in primary liver carcinoma. Study at large: Spanning 30 to 69 years of age, the patients were men and women. Samples yielded about 3.65 to 7.13 million productive TCRbeta reads, similar across tissue types.

Priming with a constant-region primer yielded TCR beta cDNA from about 480 ng total RNA. Libraries of TCR beta came from three nested multiplex PCR rounds with slightly modified ARM-PCR. Both of the initial two PCR rounds ran for approximately 11 cycles and employed TRBV1-TRBV30 forward primers alongside a C-beta reverse primer. TCRdb re-called the multiplex PCR reads through MiXCR, storing one row per CDR3 protein. Here the sample spans about 64,000 distinct CDR3 sequences, approximately 74% being singletons. CDR1 is MDHEN, CDR2 SYDVKM, per germline. The CDR3 totals 14 residues. From unsorted bulk tissue weighing about 17-30 mg, DNA and RNA were co-extracted. Each tumor sample had over 90% viable tumor cells. Details on this clonotype: At one end the junction does not follow the germline gene, possibly because of a read error.

The receptor was derived from a man aged 35-49 years with primary liver carcinoma and hepatitis B virus infection. This chain uses TRBV28 with TRBJ2-7, with TRBD2 identical over 8 bases. The sequenced sample consisted of liver tumor tissue from sampling region 4. The subset denotes: tumor region T4, right-lateral pole. CDR3 nucleotides: TGTCCCAGCAGTCGGGGGGGACTACATTACGAGCAGTATTTC. It translates to CPSSRGGLHYEQYF. Full variable domain (rest looked up from reference TRBV28 and TRBJ2-7): DVKVTQSSRYLVKRTGEKVFLECVQDMDHENMFWYRQDPGLGLRLIYFSYDVKMKEKGDIPEGYSVSREKKERFSLILESASTNQTSMYLCPSSRGGLHYEQYFGPGTRLTVT.